The sequence of this TCR beta chain was determined in a study of T-cell reconstitution after alpha-beta-depleted transplantation in children. Study-wide results and caveats: After one year, T-cell counts and TCRbeta diversity mostly came from new T cells. Roughly two months post-transplant, alpha-beta T cells reportedly originated from several hundred graft clones that had expanded.

CDR3 length: 13 residues. Germline CDR1 and CDR2: DFQATT and SNEGSKA (reference sequence). There are many counts of this clonotype. Its antigen is currently unknown. Preparation of the TCRbeta library used unique molecular identifiers. TCRdb re-analysed the PCR reads in MiXCR, keeping a single row per CDR3 protein. Among 200,000 to 300,000 distinct CDR3 sequences listed, roughly 25% were seen once. The chain joins TRBV20-1 to TRBJ2-1, with D perhaps matching TRBD1 (5 bases). The TCR sequence derives from a girl aged 2 to 10 with Fanconi anemia, due to receive a stem cell transplant. Sequences were derived from PBMCs, sampled before TCRalphabeta/CD19-depleted stem cell transplant. The CDR3 region is CSVNGHSYNEQFF. The CDR3, as DNA: TGCAGCGTAAACGGACACTCCTACAATGAGCAGTTCTTC.